This TCR beta chain appears in the sequencing data of a study of immune heterogeneity within non-small cell lung tumors. Study overall: A handful of squamous cell carcinomas, roughly eleven non-squamous carcinomas and 1 not otherwise specified made up the tumors. Overall study findings and caveats: The study found identical dominant CDR3 beta clonotypes recurring across tumor sites within a patient, alongside site-unique high-frequency clones. The study found high-frequency T-cell receptor beta clonotypes largely distinct between individual patients.

Notes on this clonotype: Its antigen is as yet unknown.

Template material comprised bulk tumor genomic DNA at 450 to 650 ng per sample. Surgical sampling yielded several biopsies per primary tumor (spaced far apart). Untreated, newly diagnosed non-small cell lung cancer patients underwent curative surgery. Amplification of the TCR beta CDR3 was achieved through multiplex PCR with 32 V and 13 J primers. TCRdb re-called the multiplex PCR reads through MiXCR, storing one row per CDR3 protein. The data show fewer than 10,000 distinct CDR3 sequences, approximately 34% seen once. The clonotype comes from a man between 60 and 75 years old with non-small cell lung cancer. Sequencing input: lung tumor tissue.

The CDR3 sequence: CASSQNPRGLNSPLHF. The DNA of the CDR3 is TGTGCCAGCAGCCAAAACCCCAGGGGATTGAATTCACCCCTCCACTTT. The chain carries TRBV6-1 and TRBJ1-6; D is possibly TRBD1 (6 bases). This CDR3 is 16 amino acids long. The ends were cut back, 6 bases at V and 7 bases at J, with 19 bases in the middle. CDR1 is MNHNS, CDR2 SASEGT, per germline.